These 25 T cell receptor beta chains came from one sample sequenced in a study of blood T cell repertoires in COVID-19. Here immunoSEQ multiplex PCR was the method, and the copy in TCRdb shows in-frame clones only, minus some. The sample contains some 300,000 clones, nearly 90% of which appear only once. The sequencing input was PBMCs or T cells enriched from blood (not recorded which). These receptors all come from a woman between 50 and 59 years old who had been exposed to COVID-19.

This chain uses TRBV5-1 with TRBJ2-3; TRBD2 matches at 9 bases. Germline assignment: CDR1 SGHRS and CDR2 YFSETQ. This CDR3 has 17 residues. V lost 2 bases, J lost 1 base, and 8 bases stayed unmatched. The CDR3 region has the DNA TGCGCCAGCAGCTTAGTTCTAGCGGGAATGGGCACAGATACGCAGTATTTT. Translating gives CASSLVLAGMGTDTQYF.

In nucleotides, the CDR3 is TGTGCCAGCAGCCAAGAGTGGAGACAGTTCTTC. Residues: CASSQEWRQFF. This chain joins TRBV3-1 (or the pseudogene TRBV3-2) and TRBJ2-1, with D uncertain. The ends were cut back, 0 bases at V and 13 bases at J, with 7 bases in the middle. The germline V gene encodes CDR1 LGHDT and CDR2 YNNKEL (reference sequence). CDR3 size: 11 residues.

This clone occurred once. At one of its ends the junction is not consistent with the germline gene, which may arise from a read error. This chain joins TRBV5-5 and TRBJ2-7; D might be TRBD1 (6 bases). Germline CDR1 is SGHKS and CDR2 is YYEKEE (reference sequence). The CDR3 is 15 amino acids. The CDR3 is CASRRDIPTSHEQYF. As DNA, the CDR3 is TGTGCCAGCAGACGGGACATCCCTACCTCCCACGAGCAGTACTTC.

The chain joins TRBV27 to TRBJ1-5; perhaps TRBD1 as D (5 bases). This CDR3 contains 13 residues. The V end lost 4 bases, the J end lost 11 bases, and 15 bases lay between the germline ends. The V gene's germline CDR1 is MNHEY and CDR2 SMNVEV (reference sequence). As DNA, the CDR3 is TGTGCCAGCAGTTATCACAGATCGGGGGCCCAGCATTTT. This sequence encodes CASSYHRSGAQHF.

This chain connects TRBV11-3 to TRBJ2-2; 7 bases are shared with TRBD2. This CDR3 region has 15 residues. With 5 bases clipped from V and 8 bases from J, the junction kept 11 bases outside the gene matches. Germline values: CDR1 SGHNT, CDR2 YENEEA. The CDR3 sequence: CASSRPGRGSGELFF. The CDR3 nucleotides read TGTGCCAGCAGCCGACCGGGGCGGGGGTCAGGGGAGCTGTTTTTT.

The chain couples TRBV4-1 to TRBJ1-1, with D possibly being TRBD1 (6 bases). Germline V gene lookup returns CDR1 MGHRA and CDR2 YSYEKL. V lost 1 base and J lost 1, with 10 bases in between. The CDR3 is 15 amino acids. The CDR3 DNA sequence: TGCGCCAGCAGCCAAGTCACAGGGCGGAACACTGAAGCTTTCTTT. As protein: CASSQVTGRNTEAFF.

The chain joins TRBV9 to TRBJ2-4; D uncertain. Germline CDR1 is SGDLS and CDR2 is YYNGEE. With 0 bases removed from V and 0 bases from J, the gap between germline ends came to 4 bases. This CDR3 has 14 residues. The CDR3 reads CASSVDLAKNIQYF. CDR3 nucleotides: TGTGCCAGCAGCGTAGACTTAGCCAAAAACATTCAGTACTTC.

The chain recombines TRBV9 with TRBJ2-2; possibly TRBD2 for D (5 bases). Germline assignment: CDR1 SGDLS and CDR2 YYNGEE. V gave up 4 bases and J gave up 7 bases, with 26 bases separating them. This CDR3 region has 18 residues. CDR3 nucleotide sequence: TGTGCCAGCAGCCCCCGGGGTATAAAGATGGCAAATGGCGGGGAGCTGTTTTTT. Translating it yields CASSPRGIKMANGGELFF.

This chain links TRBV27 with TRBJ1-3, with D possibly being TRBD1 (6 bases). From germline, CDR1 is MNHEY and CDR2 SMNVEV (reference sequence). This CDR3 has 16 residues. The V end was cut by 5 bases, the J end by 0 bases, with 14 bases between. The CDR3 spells CASSPDRTLSGNTIYF. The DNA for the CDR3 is TGTGCCAGCAGTCCGGACAGAACCCTCTCTGGAAACACCATATATTTT.

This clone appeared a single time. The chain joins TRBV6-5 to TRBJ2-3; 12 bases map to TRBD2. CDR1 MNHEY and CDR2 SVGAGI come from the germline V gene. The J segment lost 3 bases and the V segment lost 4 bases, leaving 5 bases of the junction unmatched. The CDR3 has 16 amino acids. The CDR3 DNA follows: TGTGCCAGCAGTTCGTGGACTAGCGGGGAGACAGATACGCAGTATTTT. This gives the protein CASSSWTSGETDTQYF.

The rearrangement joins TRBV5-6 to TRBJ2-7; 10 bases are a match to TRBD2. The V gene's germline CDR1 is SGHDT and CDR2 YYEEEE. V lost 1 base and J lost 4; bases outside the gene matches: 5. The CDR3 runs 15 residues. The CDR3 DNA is TGTGCCAGCAGCTTGTGGCTAGCGGGGGCATACGAGCAGTACTTC. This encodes CASSLWLAGAYEQYF.

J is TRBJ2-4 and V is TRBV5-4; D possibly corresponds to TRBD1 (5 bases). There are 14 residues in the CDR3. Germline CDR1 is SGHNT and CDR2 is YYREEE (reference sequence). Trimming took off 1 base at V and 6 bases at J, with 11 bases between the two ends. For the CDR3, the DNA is TGTGCCAGCAGCTTGACAGGAAATAGAAACATTCAGTACTTC. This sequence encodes CASSLTGNRNIQYF. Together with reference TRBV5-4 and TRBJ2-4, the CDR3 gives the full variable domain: ETGVTQSPTHLIKTRGQQVTLRCSSQSGHNTVSWYQQALGQGPQFIFQYYREEENGRGNFPPRFSGLQFPNYSSELNVNALELDDSALYLCASSLTGNRNIQYFGAGTRLSVL.

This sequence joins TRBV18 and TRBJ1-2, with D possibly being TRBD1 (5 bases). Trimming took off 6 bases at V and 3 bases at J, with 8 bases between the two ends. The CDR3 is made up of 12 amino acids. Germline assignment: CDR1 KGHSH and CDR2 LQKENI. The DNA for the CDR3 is TGTGCCAGCTCGTCGACAGACTATGGCTACACCTTC. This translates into CASSSTDYGYTF.

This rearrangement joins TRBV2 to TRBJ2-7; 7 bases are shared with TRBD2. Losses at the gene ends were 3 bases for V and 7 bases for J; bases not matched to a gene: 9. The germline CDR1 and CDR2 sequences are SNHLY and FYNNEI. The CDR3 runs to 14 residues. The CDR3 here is CASSEVGAGAEQYF. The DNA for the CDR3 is TGTGCCAGCAGTGAGGTAGGGGCGGGAGCGGAGCAGTACTTC. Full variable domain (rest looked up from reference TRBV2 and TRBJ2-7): EPEVTQTPSHQVTQMGQEVILRCVPISNHLYFYWYRQILGQKVEFLVSFYNNEISEKSEIFDDQFSVERPDGSNFTLKIRSTKLEDSAMYFCASSEVGAGAEQYFGPGTRLTVT.

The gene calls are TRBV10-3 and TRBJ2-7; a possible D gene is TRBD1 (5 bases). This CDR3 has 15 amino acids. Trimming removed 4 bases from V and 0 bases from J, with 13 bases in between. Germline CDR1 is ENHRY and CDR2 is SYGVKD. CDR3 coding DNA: TGTGCCATCAGTGTCGACAGATCCCTCTCCTACGAGCAGTACTTC. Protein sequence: CAISVDRSLSYEQYF.

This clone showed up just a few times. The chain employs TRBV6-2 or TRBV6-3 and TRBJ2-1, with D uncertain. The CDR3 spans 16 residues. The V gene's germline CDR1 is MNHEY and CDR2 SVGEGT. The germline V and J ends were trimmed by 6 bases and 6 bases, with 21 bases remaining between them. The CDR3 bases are TGTGCCAGCAGCTCCCCGTTTGGATCGCGGCTCAATGAGCAGTTCTTC. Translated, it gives CASSSPFGSRLNEQFF.

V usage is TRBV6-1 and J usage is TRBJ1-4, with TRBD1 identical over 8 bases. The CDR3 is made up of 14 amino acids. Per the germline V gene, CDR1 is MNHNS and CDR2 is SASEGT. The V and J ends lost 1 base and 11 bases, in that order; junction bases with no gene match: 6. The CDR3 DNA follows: TGTGCCAGCAGTGAAGTGGCACAGGGGGGCAAACTGTTTTTT. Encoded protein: CASSEVAQGGKLFF.

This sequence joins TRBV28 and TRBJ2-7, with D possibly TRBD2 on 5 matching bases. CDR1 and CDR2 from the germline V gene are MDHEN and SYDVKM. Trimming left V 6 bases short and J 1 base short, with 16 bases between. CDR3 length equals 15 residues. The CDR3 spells CASSPSGSRSYEQYF. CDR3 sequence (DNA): TGTGCCAGCAGCCCAAGCGGCTCAAGGTCCTACGAGCAGTACTTC.

In DNA form, the CDR3 reads TGCGCCAGCAGCTCCCCGGGAGGCCAAAGGACTGAAGCTTTCTTT. It is translated as CASSSPGGQRTEAFF. V and J are TRBV5-1 and TRBJ1-1; D not resolved. The germline CDR1 and CDR2 sequences are SGHRS and YFSETQ. V shed 3 bases and J shed 5 bases, with 17 bases lying between them. This CDR3 has 15 residues.

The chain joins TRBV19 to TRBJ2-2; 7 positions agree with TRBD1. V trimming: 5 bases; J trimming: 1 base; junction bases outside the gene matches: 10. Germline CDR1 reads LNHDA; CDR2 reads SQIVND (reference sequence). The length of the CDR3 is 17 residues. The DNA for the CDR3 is TGTGCCAGTAGTCCAACCCCACAGGGGATGAACACCGGGGAGCTGTTTTTT. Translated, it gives CASSPTPQGMNTGELFF.

CDR3 bases: TGTGCCAGCAGACTGACAGGGGGCTCCTACGAGCAGTACTTC. As protein: CASRLTGGSYEQYF. The V call is TRBV6-5, the J call TRBJ2-7; 9 bases fit TRBD1. Trimming cost V 6 bases and J 0 bases; bases outside gene matches: 3. The CDR3 covers 14 residues. Germline loops: CDR1 MNHEY, CDR2 SVGAGI.

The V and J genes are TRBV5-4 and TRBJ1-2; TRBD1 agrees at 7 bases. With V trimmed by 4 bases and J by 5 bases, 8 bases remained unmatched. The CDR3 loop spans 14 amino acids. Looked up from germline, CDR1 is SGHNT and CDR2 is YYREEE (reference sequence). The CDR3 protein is CASSPTQGFYGYTF. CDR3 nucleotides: TGTGCCAGCAGCCCCACACAGGGGTTTTATGGCTACACCTTC.

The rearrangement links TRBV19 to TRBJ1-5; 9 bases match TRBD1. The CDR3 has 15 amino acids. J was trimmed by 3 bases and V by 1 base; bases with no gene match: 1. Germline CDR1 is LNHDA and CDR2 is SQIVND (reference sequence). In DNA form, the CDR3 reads TGTGCCAGTAGTATAGGGGACAGGGACAATCAGCCCCAGCATTTT. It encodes CASSIGDRDNQPQHF.

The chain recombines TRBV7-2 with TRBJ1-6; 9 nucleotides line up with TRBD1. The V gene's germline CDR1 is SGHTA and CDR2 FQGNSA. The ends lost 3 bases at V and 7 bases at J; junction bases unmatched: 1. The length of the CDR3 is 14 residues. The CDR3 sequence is CASSFGQGNSPLHF. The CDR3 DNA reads TGTGCCAGCAGCTTTGGACAGGGGAATTCACCCCTCCACTTT.

The CDR3 loop is CASSAGGRNTEAFF. In DNA form, the CDR3 reads TGTGCCAGCAGTGCAGGGGGCCGAAACACTGAAGCTTTCTTT. The chain joins TRBV6-4 to TRBJ1-1; 8 nucleotides match TRBD1. With 4 bases clipped from V and 2 bases from J, the junction kept 3 bases outside the gene matches. The CDR3 covers 14 residues. Germline CDR1 MRHNA, CDR2 SNTAGT.